This T cell receptor beta chain was found in a study of blood T cell repertoires in COVID-19. V lost 2 bases to trimming and J lost 3 bases; unmatched junction nucleotides: 6. Looked up from germline, CDR1 is MNHEY and CDR2 is SMNVEV (reference sequence). This CDR3 has 15 residues. For recovered donors of Cohort 3, there were two negative PCRs, clearance, or symptom resolution. The table came from immunoSEQ multiplex PCR; TCRdb's copy has only in-frame clones and leaves some out. This repertoire shows a few hundred thousand clones, approximately 84% found once; its top ten account for 2.5% to 3%. The origin of this receptor is a woman in her twenties or thirties who had recovered from COVID-19. V usage is TRBV27 and J usage is TRBJ2-7; 8 positions match TRBD2. Sequencing was carried out using PBMCs or T cells enriched from blood (not recorded which). CDR3 sequence: CASSLAGGPNYEQYF. The CDR3 nucleotides read TGTGCCAGCAGTTTAGCGGGAGGACCAAACTACGAGCAGTACTTC.